This TCR beta chain was sequenced in a study of blood T cells in healthy people across ages. General observations from the study: Naive T cell percentage showed a strong correlation with TCR beta diversity. It was held that the diversity estimates obtained from one million T cells were underestimates.

Each of the donors had 8 to 10 milliliters of peripheral blood drawn into EDTA-treated Vacutainer tubes. Regarding this clonotype: Its antigen remains unknown.

Together with a sample-barcoded 5' primer, a J-beta primer mix was included in a second PCR lasting about 6 to 11 cycles. TCRdb re-analysed the 5' RACE reads in MiXCR, keeping a single row per CDR3 protein. Of roughly 1 million distinct CDR3 sequences listed, under 30% were seen once; the top ten hold around 0.75%. Germline CDR1 and CDR2: MNHNY and SVGAGI (reference sequence). V was pared by 8 bases and J by 6 bases, with 17 bases between. CDR3 length: 14 amino acids. In addition, the sample was reused for a study of T cells of mothers and their children.

This clonotype originated in a girl aged 2-9 years in good health. Sample: blood. The rearrangement uses TRBV6-6 and TRBJ1-3; possible D gene TRBD1, 5 bases. The CDR3 bases are TGTGCCAGCTATAAAACTTTGGGGCTAAACACCATATATTTT. It codes for CASYKTLGLNTIYF.